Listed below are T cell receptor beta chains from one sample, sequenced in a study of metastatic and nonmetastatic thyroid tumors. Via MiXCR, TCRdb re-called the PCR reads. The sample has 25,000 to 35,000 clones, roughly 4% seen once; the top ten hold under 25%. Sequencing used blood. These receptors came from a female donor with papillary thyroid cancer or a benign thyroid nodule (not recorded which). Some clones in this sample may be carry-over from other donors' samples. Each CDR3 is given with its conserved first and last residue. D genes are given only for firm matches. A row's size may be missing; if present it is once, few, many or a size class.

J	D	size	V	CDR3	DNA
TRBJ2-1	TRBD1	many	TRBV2	CASSEWDSYYNEQFF	TGTGCCAGCAGTGAATGGGACAGCTACTACAATGAGCAGTTCTTC
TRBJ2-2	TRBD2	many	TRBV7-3	CASSRTSQERELFF	TGTGCCAGCAGTCGGACTAGCCAGGAACGGGAGCTGTTTTTT
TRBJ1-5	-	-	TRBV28	CAISVNSNQPQHF	TGTGCCATCTCCGTGAATAGCAATCAGCCCCAGCATTTT
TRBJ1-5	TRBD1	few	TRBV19	CASSMRDSYSNQPQHF	TGTGCCAGTAGTATGAGGGACAGCTATAGCAATCAGCCCCAGCATTTT
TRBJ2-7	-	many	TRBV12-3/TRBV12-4	CASSRSWSYEQYF	TGTGCCAGCAGCCGGTCCTGGTCGTACGAGCAGTACTTC
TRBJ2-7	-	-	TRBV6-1	CASSDGGGPYEQYF	TGTGCCAGCAGTGATGGAGGGGGACCCTACGAGCAGTACTTC
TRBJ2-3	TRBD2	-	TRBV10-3	CAIKREIRTDTQDF	TGTGCCATCAAGCGGGAGATTAGGACAGATACACAGGATTTT
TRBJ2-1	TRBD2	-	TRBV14	CVSSHQLAGGPYSYNEQFF	TGTGTCAGCAGCCACCAGCTAGCGGGAGGGCCCTACTCCTACAATGAGCAGTTCTTC
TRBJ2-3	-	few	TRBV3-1	CASSPGRSEADTQYF	TGTGCCAGCAGTCCGGGACGCTCCGAGGCAGATACGCAGTATTTT
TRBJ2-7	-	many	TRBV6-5	CASSNPTINYYEQYF	TGTGCCAGCAGTAACCCGACTATCAACTATTACGAGCAGTACTTC
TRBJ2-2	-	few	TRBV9	CASRARGKDTGELFF	TGTGCCAGCAGAGCTCGCGGGAAAGACACCGGGGAGCTGTTTTTT
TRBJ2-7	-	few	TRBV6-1	CASSELGTPAYEQYF	TGTGCCAGCAGTGAACTGGGGACCCCAGCCTACGAGCAGTACTTC
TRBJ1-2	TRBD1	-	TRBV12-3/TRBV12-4	CASTTWTGSIKGYTF	TGTGCCAGCACCACCTGGACAGGGTCGATTAAAGGGTACACCTTC
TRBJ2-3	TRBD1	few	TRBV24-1	CATNDRGRDTQYF	TGTGCCACGAATGACAGGGGTCGAGATACGCAGTATTTT